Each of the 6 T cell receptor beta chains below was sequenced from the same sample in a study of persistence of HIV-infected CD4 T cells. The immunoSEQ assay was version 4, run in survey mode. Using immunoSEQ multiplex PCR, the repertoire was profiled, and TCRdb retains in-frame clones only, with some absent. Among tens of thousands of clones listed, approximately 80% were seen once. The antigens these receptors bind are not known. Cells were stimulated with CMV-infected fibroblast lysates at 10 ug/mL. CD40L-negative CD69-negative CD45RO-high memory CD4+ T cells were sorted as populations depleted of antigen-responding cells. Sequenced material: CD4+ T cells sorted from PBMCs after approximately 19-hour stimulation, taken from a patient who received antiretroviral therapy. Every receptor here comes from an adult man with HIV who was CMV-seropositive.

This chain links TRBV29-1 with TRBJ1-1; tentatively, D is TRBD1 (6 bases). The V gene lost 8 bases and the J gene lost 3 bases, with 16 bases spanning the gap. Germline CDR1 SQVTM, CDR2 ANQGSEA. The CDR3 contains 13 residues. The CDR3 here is CSYRGAGYTEAFF. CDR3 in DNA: TGCAGCTACCGGGGGGCAGGGTACACTGAAGCTTTCTTT.

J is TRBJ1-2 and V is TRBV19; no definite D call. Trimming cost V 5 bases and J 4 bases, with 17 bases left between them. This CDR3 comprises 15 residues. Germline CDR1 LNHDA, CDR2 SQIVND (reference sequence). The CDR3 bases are TGTGCCAGTAGTCCTGAGCTGGGAACTCTCTATGGCTACACCTTC. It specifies CASSPELGTLYGYTF.

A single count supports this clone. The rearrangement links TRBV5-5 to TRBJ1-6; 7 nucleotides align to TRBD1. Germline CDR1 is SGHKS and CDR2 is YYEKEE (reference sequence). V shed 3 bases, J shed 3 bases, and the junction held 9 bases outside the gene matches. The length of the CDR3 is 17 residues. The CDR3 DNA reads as TGTGCCAGCAGCTCCCCGACAGGGACACTCTATAATTCACCCCTCCACTTT. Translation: CASSSPTGTLYNSPLHF. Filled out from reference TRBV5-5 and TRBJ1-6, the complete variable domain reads DAGVTQSPTHLIKTRGQQVTLRCSPISGHKSVSWYQQVLGQGPQFIFQYYEKEERGRGNFPDRFSARQFPNYSSELNVNALLLGDSALYLCASSSPTGTLYNSPLHFGNGTRLTVT.

Written as DNA, the CDR3 is TGTGCCAGCAGCTTAAAACAAGGGACAGCCTACGAGCAGTACTTC. Amino acids: CASSLKQGTAYEQYF. The rearrangement uses TRBV7-9 and TRBJ2-7, with 7 positions matching TRBD1. The CDR3 covers 15 residues. CDR1 is SEHNR and CDR2 is FQNEAQ in the germline V gene (reference sequence). V lost 2 bases, J lost 2 bases, and 6 bases stayed unmatched. The whole variable domain, remainder taken from reference TRBV7-9 and TRBJ2-7, is DTGVSQNPRHKITKRGQNVTFRCDPISEHNRLYWYRQTLGQGPEFLTYFQNEAQLEKSRLLSDRFSAERPKGSFSTLEIQRTEQGDSAMYLCASSLKQGTAYEQYFGPGTRLTVT.

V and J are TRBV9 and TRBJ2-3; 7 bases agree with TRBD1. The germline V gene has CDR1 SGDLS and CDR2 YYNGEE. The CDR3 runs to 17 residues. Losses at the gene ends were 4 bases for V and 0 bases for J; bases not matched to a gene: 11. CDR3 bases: TGTGCCAGCAGCCCCCGACAGGGTTTGGGGAGCACAGATACGCAGTATTTT. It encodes CASSPRQGLGSTDTQYF.

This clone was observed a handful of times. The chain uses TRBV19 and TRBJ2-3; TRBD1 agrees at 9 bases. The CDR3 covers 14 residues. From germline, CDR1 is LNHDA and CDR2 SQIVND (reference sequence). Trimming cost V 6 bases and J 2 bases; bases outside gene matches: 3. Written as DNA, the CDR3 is TGTGCCAGTAGCGACAGGGGGTACACAGATACGCAGTATTTT. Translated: CASSDRGYTDTQYF.